This TCR beta chain was sequenced for a study of blood T cell repertoires in COVID-19. At the level of the study: There were acute and convalescent COVID-19 samples, and they came from the United States, Italy and Spain. T cells, B-cell-depleted T cells, or PBMCs provided the cDNA or gDNA that served as material.

Germline V gene lookup returns CDR1 MDHEN and CDR2 SYDVKM. J gave up 5 bases and V 7 bases, and 11 bases lay outside the gene matches. This CDR3 contains 14 residues. The assay was immunoSEQ multiplex PCR, and TCRdb's table has in-frame clones only and misses some. The sample comprises 200,000 to 300,000 clones, around 84% of which are singletons, and roughly 4% rests with the top ten. Sequencing input: peripheral blood. The receptor comes from a man aged 55 to 70 with acute or convalescent COVID-19. This chain uses TRBV28 with TRBJ2-7; 7 positions match TRBD1. Here the CDR3 reads CASTTDRVGNEQYF. The CDR3 DNA is TGTGCCAGCACCACAGACAGGGTGGGCAACGAGCAGTACTTC. Filled out from reference TRBV28 and TRBJ2-7, the complete variable domain reads DVKVTQSSRYLVKRTGEKVFLECVQDMDHENMFWYRQDPGLGLRLIYFSYDVKMKEKGDIPEGYSVSREKKERFSLILESASTNQTSMYLCASTTDRVGNEQYFGPGTRLTVT.